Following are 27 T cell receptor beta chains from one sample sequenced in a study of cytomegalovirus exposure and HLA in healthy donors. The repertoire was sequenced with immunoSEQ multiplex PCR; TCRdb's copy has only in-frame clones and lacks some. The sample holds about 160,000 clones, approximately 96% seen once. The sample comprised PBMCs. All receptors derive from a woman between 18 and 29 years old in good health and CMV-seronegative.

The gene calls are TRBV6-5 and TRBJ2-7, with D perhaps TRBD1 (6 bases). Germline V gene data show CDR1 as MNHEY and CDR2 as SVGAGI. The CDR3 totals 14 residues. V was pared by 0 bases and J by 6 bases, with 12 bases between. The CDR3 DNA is TGTGCCAGCAGTTACTCCCTCTGGGGGCGCGAGCAGTACTTC. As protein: CASSYSLWGREQYF.

CDR3 sequence: CASSSGGGLEQYF. The CDR3 DNA sequence: TGTGCCAGCAGCTCGGGAGGGGGGCTCGAGCAGTACTTC. The chain employs TRBV9 and TRBJ2-7; 8 bases are shared with TRBD2. The CDR3 consists of 13 residues. CDR1 is SGDLS, CDR2 YYNGEE, per germline. V lost 4 bases to trimming and J lost 6 bases; unmatched junction nucleotides: 6.

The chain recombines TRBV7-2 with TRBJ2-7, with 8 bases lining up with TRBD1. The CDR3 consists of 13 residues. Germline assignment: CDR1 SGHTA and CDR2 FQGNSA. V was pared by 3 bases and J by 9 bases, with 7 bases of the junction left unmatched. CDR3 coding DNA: TGTGCCAGCAGCTTCGACAGGGGTCGAGGGCAGTACTTC. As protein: CASSFDRGRGQYF.

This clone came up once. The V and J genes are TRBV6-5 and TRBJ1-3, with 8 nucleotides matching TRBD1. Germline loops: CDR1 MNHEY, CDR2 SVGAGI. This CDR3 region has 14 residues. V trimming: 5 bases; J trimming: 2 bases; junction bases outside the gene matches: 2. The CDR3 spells CASSPTGAGNTIYF. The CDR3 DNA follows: TGTGCCAGCAGTCCGACAGGGGCTGGAAACACCATATATTTT.

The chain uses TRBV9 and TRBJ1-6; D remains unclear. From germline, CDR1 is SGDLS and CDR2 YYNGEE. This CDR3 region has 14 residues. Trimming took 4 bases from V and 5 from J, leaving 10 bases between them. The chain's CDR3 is CASSFTANNSPLHF. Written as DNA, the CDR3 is TGTGCCAGCAGCTTTACAGCCAATAATTCACCCCTCCACTTT.

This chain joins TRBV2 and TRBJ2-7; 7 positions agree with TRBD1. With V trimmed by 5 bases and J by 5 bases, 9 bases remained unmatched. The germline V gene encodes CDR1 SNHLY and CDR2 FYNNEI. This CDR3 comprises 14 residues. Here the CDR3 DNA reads TGTGCCAGCAGTAGCACAGGGGCTCGCGACGAGCAGTACTTC. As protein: CASSSTGARDEQYF.

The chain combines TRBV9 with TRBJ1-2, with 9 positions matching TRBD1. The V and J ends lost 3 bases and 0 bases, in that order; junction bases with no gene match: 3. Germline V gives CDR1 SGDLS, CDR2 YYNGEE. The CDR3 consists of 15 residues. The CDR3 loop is CASSAGTGSNYGYTF. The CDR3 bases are TGTGCCAGCAGCGCCGGGACAGGGTCTAACTATGGCTACACCTTC. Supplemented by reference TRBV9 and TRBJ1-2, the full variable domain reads DSGVTQTPKHLITATGQRVTLRCSPRSGDLSVYWYQQSLDQGLQFLIQYYNGEERAKGNILERFSAQQFPDLHSELNLSSLELGDSALYFCASSAGTGSNYGYTFGSGTRLTVV.

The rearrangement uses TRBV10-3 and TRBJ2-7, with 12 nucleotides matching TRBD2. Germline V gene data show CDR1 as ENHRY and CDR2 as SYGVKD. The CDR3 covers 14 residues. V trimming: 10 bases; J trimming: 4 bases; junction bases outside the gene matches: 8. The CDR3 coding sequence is TGTGCCACCACCGGGACTAGCGGGTTTTACGAGCAGTACTTC. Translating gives CATTGTSGFYEQYF.

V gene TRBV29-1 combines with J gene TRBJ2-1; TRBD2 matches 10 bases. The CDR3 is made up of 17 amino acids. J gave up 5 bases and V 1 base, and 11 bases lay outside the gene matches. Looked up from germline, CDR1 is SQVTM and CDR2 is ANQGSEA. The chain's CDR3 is CSVEGVRTSGDNNEQFF. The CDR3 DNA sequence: TGCAGCGTTGAAGGTGTAAGGACTAGCGGAGATAACAATGAGCAGTTCTTC.

The chain's CDR3 is CASSPNRAMTTEAFF. The CDR3 DNA sequence: TGTGCCAGCAGCCCTAACAGGGCGATGACCACTGAAGCTTTCTTT. V gene TRBV6-1 combines with J gene TRBJ1-1, with D maybe TRBD1 (6 bases). Germline V gene sequence: CDR1 MNHNS, CDR2 SASEGT. This CDR3 is 15 amino acids long. Trimming took 6 bases from V and 4 from J, leaving 18 bases between them.

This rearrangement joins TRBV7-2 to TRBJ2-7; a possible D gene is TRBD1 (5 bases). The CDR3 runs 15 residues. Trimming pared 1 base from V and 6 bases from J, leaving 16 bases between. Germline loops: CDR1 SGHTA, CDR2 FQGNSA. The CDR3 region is CASSLDPAGIGEQYF. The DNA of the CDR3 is TGTGCCAGCAGCTTAGATCCCGCAGGGATTGGCGAGCAGTACTTC.

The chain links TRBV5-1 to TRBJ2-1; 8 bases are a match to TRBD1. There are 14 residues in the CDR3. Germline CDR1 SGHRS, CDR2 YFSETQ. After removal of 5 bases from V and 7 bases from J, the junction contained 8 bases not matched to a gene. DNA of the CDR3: TGCGCCAGCAGTAGGGACAGGCTGGGGAATGAGCAGTTCTTC. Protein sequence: CASSRDRLGNEQFF.

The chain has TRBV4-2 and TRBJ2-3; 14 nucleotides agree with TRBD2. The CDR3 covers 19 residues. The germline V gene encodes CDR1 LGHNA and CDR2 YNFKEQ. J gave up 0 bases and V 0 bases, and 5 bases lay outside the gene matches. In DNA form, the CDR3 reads TGTGCCAGCAGCCAAGATCGGACTAGCGGGGGGATAAGCACAGATACGCAGTATTTT. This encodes CASSQDRTSGGISTDTQYF.

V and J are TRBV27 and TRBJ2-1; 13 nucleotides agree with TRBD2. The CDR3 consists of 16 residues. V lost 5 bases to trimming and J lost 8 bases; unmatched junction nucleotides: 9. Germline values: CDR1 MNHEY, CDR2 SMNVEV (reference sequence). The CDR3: CASSLLLAGGPDEQFF. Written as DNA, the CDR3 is TGTGCCAGCAGTCTCCTACTAGCGGGGGGGCCTGATGAGCAGTTCTTC.

The CDR3 sequence is CASSPWGGNSYNSPLHF. DNA of the CDR3: TGCGCCAGCAGCCCCTGGGGCGGCAACTCCTATAATTCACCCCTCCACTTT. The rearrangement links TRBV5-1 to TRBJ1-6, with a weak D call TRBD1 (5 bases). Looked up from germline, CDR1 is SGHRS and CDR2 is YFSETQ. V was cut by 4 bases and J by 0 bases, with 14 bases left in between. The CDR3 loop spans 17 amino acids.

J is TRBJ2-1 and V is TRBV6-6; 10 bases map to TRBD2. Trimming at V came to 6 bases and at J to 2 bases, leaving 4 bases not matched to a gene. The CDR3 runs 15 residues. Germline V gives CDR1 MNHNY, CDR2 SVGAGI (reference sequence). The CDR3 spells CASSSLAGAYNEQFF. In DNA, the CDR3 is TGTGCCAGCAGCTCGCTAGCGGGGGCCTACAATGAGCAGTTCTTC.

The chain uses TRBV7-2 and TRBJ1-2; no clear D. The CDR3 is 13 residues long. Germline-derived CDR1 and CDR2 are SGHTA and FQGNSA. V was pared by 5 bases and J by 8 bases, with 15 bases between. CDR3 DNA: TGTGCCAGCAGCCTCAACTGGGCCGGCGGCTACACCTTC. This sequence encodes CASSLNWAGGYTF.

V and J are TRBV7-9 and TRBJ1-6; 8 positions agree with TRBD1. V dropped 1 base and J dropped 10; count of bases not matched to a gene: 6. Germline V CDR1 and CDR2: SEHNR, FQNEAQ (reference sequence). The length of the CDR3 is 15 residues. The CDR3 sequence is CASSLDGQGGSPLHF. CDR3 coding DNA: TGTGCCAGCAGCTTAGATGGACAGGGTGGATCACCCCTCCACTTT.

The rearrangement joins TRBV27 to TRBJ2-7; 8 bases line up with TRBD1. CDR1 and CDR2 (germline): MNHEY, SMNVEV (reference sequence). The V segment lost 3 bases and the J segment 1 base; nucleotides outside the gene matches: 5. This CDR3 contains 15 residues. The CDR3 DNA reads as TGTGCCAGCAGTTTCTCGACAGGGGCATCCTACGAGCAGTACTTC. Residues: CASSFSTGASYEQYF.

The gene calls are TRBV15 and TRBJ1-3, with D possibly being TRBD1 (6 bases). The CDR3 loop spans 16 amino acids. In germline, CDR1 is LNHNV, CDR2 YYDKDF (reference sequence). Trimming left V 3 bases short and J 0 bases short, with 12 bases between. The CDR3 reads CATSRDRQASGNTIYF. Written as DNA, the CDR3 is TGTGCCACCAGCAGGGACAGACAAGCCTCTGGAAACACCATATATTTT.

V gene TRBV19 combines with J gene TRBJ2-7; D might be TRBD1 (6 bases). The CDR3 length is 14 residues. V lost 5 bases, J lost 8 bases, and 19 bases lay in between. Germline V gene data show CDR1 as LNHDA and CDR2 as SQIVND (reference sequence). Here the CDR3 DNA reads TGTGCCAGTAGTGGTCTCGGGACAACTTCGCAGCAGTACTTC. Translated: CASSGLGTTSQQYF. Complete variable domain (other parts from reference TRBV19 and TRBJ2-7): DGGITQSPKYLFRKEGQNVTLSCEQNLNHDAMYWYRQDPGQGLRLIYYSQIVNDFQKGDIAEGYSVSREKKESFPLTVTSAQKNPTAFYLCASSGLGTTSQQYFGPGTRLTVT.

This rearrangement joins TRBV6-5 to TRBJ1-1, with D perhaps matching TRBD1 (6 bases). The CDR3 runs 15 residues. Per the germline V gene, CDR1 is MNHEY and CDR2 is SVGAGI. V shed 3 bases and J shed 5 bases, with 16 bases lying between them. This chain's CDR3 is CASSYWGRENTEAFF. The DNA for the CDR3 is TGTGCCAGCAGTTATTGGGGGCGTGAGAATACTGAAGCTTTCTTT.

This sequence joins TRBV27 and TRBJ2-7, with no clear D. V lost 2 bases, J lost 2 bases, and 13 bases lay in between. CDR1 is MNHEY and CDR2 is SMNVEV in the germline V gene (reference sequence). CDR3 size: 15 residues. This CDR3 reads CASSLRRGPPYEQYF. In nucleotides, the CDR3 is TGTGCCAGCAGTTTAAGACGCGGCCCTCCCTACGAGCAGTACTTC.

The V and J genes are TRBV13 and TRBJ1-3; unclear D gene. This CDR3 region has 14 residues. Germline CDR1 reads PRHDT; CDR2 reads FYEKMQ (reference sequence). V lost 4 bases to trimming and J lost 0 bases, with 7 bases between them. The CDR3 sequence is CASSSGSSGNTIYF. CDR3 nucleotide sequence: TGTGCCAGCAGCTCAGGTAGCTCTGGAAACACCATATATTTT. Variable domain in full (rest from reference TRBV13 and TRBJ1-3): AAGVIQSPRHLIKEKRETATLKCYPIPRHDTVYWYQQGPGQDPQFLISFYEKMQSDKGSIPDRFSAQQFSDYHSELNMSSLELGDSALYFCASSSGSSGNTIYFGEGSWLTVV.

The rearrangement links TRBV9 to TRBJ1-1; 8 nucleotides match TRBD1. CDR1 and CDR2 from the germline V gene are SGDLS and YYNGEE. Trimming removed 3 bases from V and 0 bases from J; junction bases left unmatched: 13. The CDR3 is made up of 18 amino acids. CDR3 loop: CASSAPRGTGVLNTEAFF. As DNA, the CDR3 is TGTGCCAGCAGCGCCCCTCGTGGGACAGGAGTCTTGAACACTGAAGCTTTCTTT.

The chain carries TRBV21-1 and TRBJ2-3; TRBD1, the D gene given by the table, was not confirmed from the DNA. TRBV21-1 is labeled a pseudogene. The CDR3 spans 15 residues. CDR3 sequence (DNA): TGTGCCAGCAGCCGTCCCTCAGGGGGCGCAGATACGCAGTATTTT. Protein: CASSRPSGGADTQYF.

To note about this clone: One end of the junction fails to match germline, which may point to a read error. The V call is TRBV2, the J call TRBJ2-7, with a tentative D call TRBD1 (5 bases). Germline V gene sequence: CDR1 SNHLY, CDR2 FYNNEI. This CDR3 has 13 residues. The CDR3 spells CASTETGLYEQYF. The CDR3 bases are TGTGCCAGCACTGAAACAGGCCTCTACGAGCAGTACTTC.